This passage covers 7 T cell receptor beta chains from one sample sequenced in a study of cytomegalovirus exposure and HLA in healthy donors. Data came from immunoSEQ multiplex PCR; TCRdb stores just in-frame clones and leaves some out. This table has approximately 82,000 clones, 85% to 95% appearing once. The sample comprised PBMCs. These TCRs come from a woman between 18 and 29 years old in good health and CMV-seronegative.

The chain couples TRBV6-4 to TRBJ2-7, with TRBD2 as a possible D gene (5 bases). Trimming took off 6 bases at V and 1 base at J, with 7 bases between the two ends. The CDR3 loop spans 12 amino acids. Germline V gives CDR1 MRHNA, CDR2 SNTAGT. In DNA, the CDR3 is TGTGCCAGCAGAACTAGGTCCTACGAGCAGTACTTC. Translated, it gives CASRTRSYEQYF.

This chain links TRBV7-2 with TRBJ1-2; possibly TRBD1 for D (5 bases). Between the trimmed V and J ends, which lost 2 bases and 8 bases, there was a span of 12 bases. CDR3 length equals 13 residues. In germline, CDR1 is SGHTA, CDR2 FQGNSA. This CDR3 is CASSLQGAGGYTF. DNA of the CDR3: TGTGCCAGCAGCTTACAAGGGGCCGGGGGCTACACCTTC.

The chain employs TRBV5-6 and TRBJ2-1; D call uncertain. Germline CDR1 and CDR2: SGHDT and YYEEEE. Trimming stripped 0 bases from V and 7 bases from J, with 8 bases between. This CDR3 is built from 13 residues. CDR3 region: CASSLGSGNEQFF. The CDR3, as DNA: TGTGCCAGCAGCTTGGGGAGTGGAAATGAGCAGTTCTTC. The whole variable domain, remainder taken from reference TRBV5-6 and TRBJ2-1, is DAGVTQSPTHLIKTRGQQVTLRCSPKSGHDTVSWYQQALGQGPQFIFQYYEEEERQRGNFPDRFSGHQFPNYSSELNVNALLLGDSALYLCASSLGSGNEQFFGPGTRLTVL.

V is TRBV6-5 and J is TRBJ1-2; a weak D match, TRBD1 (5 bases). Germline V lookup: CDR1 MNHEY, CDR2 SVGAGI. The CDR3 contains 15 residues. V was pared by 0 bases and J by 2 bases, with 10 bases between. The DNA for the CDR3 is TGTGCCAGCAGTTACTCGGGACTTCTGAACTATGGCTACACCTTC. This sequence encodes CASSYSGLLNYGYTF.

The chain couples TRBV27 to TRBJ1-1; D not certain. Germline V gene data show CDR1 as MNHEY and CDR2 as SMNVEV (reference sequence). CDR3 length: 16 amino acids. Deletions cut 4 bases from V and 3 bases from J, with 18 bases between. CDR3 region: CASSSPVRGRYTEAFF. CDR3 in DNA: TGTGCCAGCAGTTCCCCCGTCCGGGGTAGGTACACTGAAGCTTTCTTT.

The chain joins TRBV5-4 to TRBJ2-5, with 8 nucleotides matching TRBD1. V lost 2 bases to trimming and J lost 5 bases; unmatched junction nucleotides: 5. The CDR3 extends over 14 amino acids. Looked up from germline, CDR1 is SGHNT and CDR2 is YYREEE (reference sequence). The CDR3 protein is CASSLAGGRETQYF. In DNA, the CDR3 is TGTGCCAGCAGCTTAGCAGGGGGCCGGGAGACCCAGTACTTC.

The chain couples TRBV5-1 to TRBJ2-1; 13 positions agree with TRBD2. Germline V gene data show CDR1 as SGHRS and CDR2 as YFSETQ. The CDR3 runs 15 residues. After removal of 2 bases from V and 7 bases from J, the junction contained 3 bases not matched to a gene. This CDR3 reads CASSLLAGGPNEQFF. Written as DNA, the CDR3 is TGCGCCAGCAGCTTACTAGCGGGGGGGCCGAATGAGCAGTTCTTC. The variable domain in full, with the rest retrieved from reference TRBV5-1 and TRBJ2-1, is KAGVTQTPRYLIKTRGQQVTLSCSPISGHRSVSWYQQTPGQGLQFLFEYFSETQRNKGNFPGRFSGRQFSNSRSEMNVSTLELGDSALYLCASSLLAGGPNEQFFGPGTRLTVL.